One T cell receptor (beta chain) is described in this entry. The antigen is undetermined. CDR1 is MDHEN and CDR2 is SYDVKM in the germline V gene. V lost 7 bases and J lost 2; bases outside the gene matches: 5. This CDR3 is 14 amino acids long. Samples underwent the assay at deep level. Original analysis: ImmunoSEQ supplied junction-only sequences lacking quality scores, so filtering was different. Generated by immunoSEQ multiplex PCR, the TCRdb table keeps only in-frame clones and is missing some. V and J calls and clone size are given by that table; D and trimming were obtained from the DNA. This table has about 1.4 million clones, roughly 96% appearing once. This specimen belongs to a study of shared clonotypes between healthy human individuals. Findings and limits, study-wide: Against clonotypes common to all four donors, non-shared ones had lower generation probabilities. Despite large depth, rarefaction showed incomplete sorted-subset sequencing.

The sequence was collected from a young man in good health. The chain has TRBV28 and TRBJ2-7, with 10 bases identical to TRBD2. The specimen sequenced was naive CD4+ T cells sorted from blood. Subset here: CD45RA+ positively selected. The CDR3 region is CASKTSGPAYEQYF. CDR3 sequence (DNA): TGTGCCAGCAAGACTAGCGGGCCAGCCTACGAGCAGTACTTC.